Below, 23 T cell receptor beta chains from the same sample are listed, as sequenced in a study of blood T cell repertoires in COVID-19. Profiling relied on immunoSEQ multiplex PCR, and the TCRdb table lists in-frame clones only, not all of them. The sample yields approximately 220,000 clones, approximately 81% seen once. The source material was peripheral blood. Every receptor here comes from a woman over 75 with acute or convalescent COVID-19.

This clone was seen only once. Here the CDR3 DNA reads TGTGCCAGCAGCTGGTCGGACCAAGAGACCCAGTACTTC. It codes for CASSWSDQETQYF. The rearrangement uses TRBV11-2 and TRBJ2-5; no clear D. CDR3 size: 13 residues. V lost 4 bases to trimming and J lost 0 bases, with 6 bases between them. CDR1 and CDR2 from the germline V gene are SGHAT and FQNNGV. The full variable domain, its missing parts supplied by reference TRBV11-2 and TRBJ2-5, is EAGVAQSPRYKIIEKRQSVAFWCNPISGHATLYWYQQILGQGPKLLIQFQNNGVVDDSQLPKDRFSAERLKGVDSTLKIQPAKLEDSAVYLCASSWSDQETQYFGPGTRLLVL.

In its sample, this clone was seen a few times. V gene TRBV7-9 combines with J gene TRBJ1-1; D unclear. This CDR3 has 13 residues. V lost 7 bases and J 1 base, leaving 10 bases between the germline ends. CDR1 is SEHNR and CDR2 is FQNEAQ in the germline V gene (reference sequence). The CDR3 protein is CASKESGNTEAFF. CDR3 DNA sequence: TGTGCCAGCAAAGAGTCCGGGAACACTGAAGCTTTCTTT.

CDR3 sequence reads: CASSLGQGARGNTEAFF. CDR3 bases: TGTGCCAGCAGCTTAGGACAGGGGGCGCGAGGGAACACTGAAGCTTTCTTT. This chain joins TRBV7-9 and TRBJ1-1, with TRBD1 matching 10 bases. This CDR3 is 17 amino acids long. The J segment lost 1 base and the V segment lost 1 base, leaving 6 bases of the junction unmatched. Germline V gives CDR1 SEHNR, CDR2 FQNEAQ (reference sequence).

The V gene is TRBV6-1, the J gene TRBJ2-3, with D perhaps TRBD1 (5 bases). Germline CDR1 and CDR2: MNHNS and SASEGT. This CDR3 region has 18 residues. The V and J ends lost 0 bases and 7 bases respectively, with 23 bases between them. Here the CDR3 DNA reads TGTGCCAGCAGTGAAGCAGGGGCAGCCTATATAACGAGCTATACGCAGTATTTT. This translates into CASSEAGAAYITSYTQYF.

This clone turned up a few times. The rearrangement links TRBV9 to TRBJ1-1; D unresolved. The CDR3 spans 15 residues. CDR1 is SGDLS and CDR2 is YYNGEE in the germline V gene. The V end lost 4 bases, the J end lost 0 bases, and 13 bases lay between the germline ends. The CDR3 here is CASSPQGGMNTEAFF. In DNA, the CDR3 is TGTGCCAGCAGCCCCCAAGGAGGAATGAACACTGAAGCTTTCTTT.

V and J are TRBV18 and TRBJ2-2; D may be TRBD2 (6 bases). CDR1 and CDR2 from the germline V gene are KGHSH and LQKENI. The CDR3 is 13 amino acids. V was trimmed by 10 bases and J by 2 bases, leaving 11 bases between them. CDR3: CATSGYNTGELFF. As DNA, the CDR3 is TGTGCCACCAGCGGGTACAACACCGGGGAGCTGTTTTTT.

The chain uses TRBV5-1 and TRBJ2-5; 11 nucleotides align to TRBD2. CDR1 and CDR2 (germline): SGHRS, YFSETQ. The ends lost 9 bases at V and 0 bases at J; junction bases unmatched: 7. The CDR3 is 15 amino acids. CDR3 residues: CATSTTSGNQETQYF. In DNA form, the CDR3 reads TGCGCCACTTCCACGACTAGCGGGAACCAAGAGACCCAGTACTTC.

The genes are TRBV19 and TRBJ2-1, with 12 bases identical to TRBD1. Germline loops: CDR1 LNHDA, CDR2 SQIVND (reference sequence). The CDR3 runs 16 residues. V shed 4 bases, J shed 6 bases, and the junction held 7 bases outside the gene matches. CDR3 amino acids: CASSSNRDRGRNEQFF. The DNA for the CDR3 is TGTGCCAGTAGTAGTAACCGGGACAGGGGGCGCAATGAGCAGTTCTTC.

Concerning this clone itself: Within the sample, other DNA sequences also encode this same CDR3. This rearrangement joins TRBV7-2 to TRBJ1-1; D gene unclear. Per the germline V gene, CDR1 is SGHTA and CDR2 is FQGNSA. The V and J ends lost 1 base and 1 base respectively, with 4 bases between them. The CDR3 loop spans 13 amino acids. CDR3: CASSLGQNTEAFF. The CDR3, as DNA: TGTGCCAGCAGCTTAGGGCAGAACACTGAAGCTTTCTTT.

V usage is TRBV5-1 and J usage is TRBJ2-7; tentative D call: TRBD1 (6 bases). The CDR3 is 15 amino acids. Deletions cut 5 bases from V and 2 bases from J, with 17 bases between. CDR1 and CDR2 from the germline V gene are SGHRS and YFSETQ. This CDR3 is CASSFDGTPPYEQYF. The CDR3 region has the DNA TGCGCCAGCAGTTTCGACGGGACACCTCCCTACGAGCAGTACTTC.

The chain couples TRBV3-1 (or the pseudogene TRBV3-2) to TRBJ2-7; a possible D gene is TRBD2 (6 bases). V was pared by 1 base and J by 2 bases, with 18 bases between. The CDR3 length is 17 residues. Germline loops: CDR1 LGHDT, CDR2 YNNKEL (reference sequence). DNA for the CDR3: TGTGCCAGCAGCCAAGGGTCTGGCGGGACGTCAACCTACGAGCAGTACTTC. Its translation is CASSQGSGGTSTYEQYF.

The chain joins TRBV6-6 to TRBJ2-7; weak D call: TRBD1 (6 bases). V lost 5 bases and J 5 bases, leaving 19 bases between the germline ends. The germline gives CDR1 MNHNY, CDR2 SVGAGI (reference sequence). CDR3 length: 15 residues. CDR3 bases: TGTGCCAGCAGTATAGACACAGGGAAGTACCACGAGCAGTACTTC. Translated: CASSIDTGKYHEQYF.

The chain links TRBV11-2 to TRBJ2-7, with a tentative D call TRBD1 (6 bases). The ends were cut back, 2 bases at V and 3 bases at J, with 23 bases in the middle. The germline V gene has CDR1 SGHAT and CDR2 FQNNGV. This CDR3 is built from 18 residues. Here the CDR3 DNA reads TGTGCCAGCAGCTTAACACTCCAGGGGTCAGCCGCCTTCTACGAGCAGTACTTC. It specifies CASSLTLQGSAAFYEQYF.

V is TRBV7-8 and J is TRBJ1-2; no reliable D call. The germline V gene has CDR1 SGHVS and CDR2 FQNEAQ. V was shortened by 3 bases and J by 0 bases, with 8 bases between the two germline ends. The CDR3 is 14 residues long. CDR3 nucleotide sequence: TGTGCCAGCAGCTTGCGGAGAACTAACTATGGCTACACCTTC. It codes for CASSLRRTNYGYTF.

This clone has a single count. V is TRBV5-1 and J is TRBJ2-2; TRBD2 aligns across 7 bases. V shed 1 base and J 5 bases; nucleotides not matched to a gene: 8. This CDR3 has 16 amino acids. Germline-derived CDR1 and CDR2 are SGHRS and YFSETQ. The CDR3 region is CASSLNSGGGTGELFF. CDR3 sequence (DNA): TGCGCCAGCAGCTTGAACTCGGGAGGCGGGACCGGGGAGCTGTTTTTT.

CDR3 region: CASSYNQGFNTEAFF. Written as DNA, the CDR3 is TGTGCCAGCAGCTATAATCAGGGGTTTAACACTGAAGCTTTCTTT. The chain is built from TRBV7-9 and TRBJ1-1, with a possible D match to TRBD1 (6 bases). Trimming pared 4 bases from V and 2 bases from J, leaving 14 bases between. Looked up from germline, CDR1 is SEHNR and CDR2 is FQNEAQ (reference sequence). The CDR3 is made up of 15 amino acids. Drawing the rest from reference TRBV7-9 and TRBJ1-1, the complete variable domain is DTGVSQNPRHKITKRGQNVTFRCDPISEHNRLYWYRQTLGQGPEFLTYFQNEAQLEKSRLLSDRFSAERPKGSFSTLEIQRTEQGDSAMYLCASSYNQGFNTEAFFGQGTRLTVV.

The V and J genes are TRBV12-3 or TRBV12-4 and TRBJ2-1; the D is unclear. Trimming removed 8 bases at V and 6 bases at J, with 11 bases between. The CDR3 contains 12 residues. The CDR3 DNA reads TGTGCCAGCGCAGCGCGCGCCAATGAGCAGTTCTTC. Translation gives CASAARANEQFF.

The sample holds one count of this clone. The chain uses TRBV6-5 and TRBJ1-6; possibly TRBD1 for D (5 bases). From germline, CDR1 is MNHEY and CDR2 SVGAGI. The V and J ends lost 3 bases and 3 bases respectively, with 12 bases between them. This CDR3 is built from 16 residues. In nucleotides, the CDR3 is TGTGCCAGCAGTTATGCCAATAGGGGCTATAATTCACCCCTCCACTTT. Translation: CASSYANRGYNSPLHF.

This chain connects TRBV4-3 to TRBJ2-7, with TRBD2 identical over 9 bases. In germline, CDR1 is LGHNA, CDR2 YSLEER. V dropped 4 bases and J dropped 7; count of bases not matched to a gene: 14. CDR3 size: 16 residues. The CDR3 DNA reads as TGCGCCAGCAGCCCCGACGTTAGTGCGGGGGGGCGTGAGCAGTACTTC. Amino acids: CASSPDVSAGGREQYF.

V usage is TRBV5-1 and J usage is TRBJ1-2; D unresolved. This CDR3 spans 14 amino acids. Germline V gene lookup returns CDR1 SGHRS and CDR2 YFSETQ. V lost 0 bases and J 7 bases, leaving 13 bases between the germline ends. CDR3 region: CASSLAGQSSGYTF. The CDR3 region has the DNA TGCGCCAGCAGCTTGGCTGGGCAGTCCTCTGGCTACACCTTC.

The rearrangement uses TRBV5-4 and TRBJ2-1; the D is unclear. This CDR3 contains 15 residues. V shed 5 bases and J shed 4 bases, with 16 bases lying between them. Germline V gene lookup returns CDR1 SGHNT and CDR2 YYREEE (reference sequence). CDR3 bases: TGTGCCAGCAGTTTTGTATCGCGGAGTTACAATGAGCAGTTCTTC. Translating it yields CASSFVSRSYNEQFF.

The chain joins TRBV27 to TRBJ2-1, with D possibly matching TRBD1 (6 bases). The CDR3 spans 15 residues. Per the germline V gene, CDR1 is MNHEY and CDR2 is SMNVEV (reference sequence). Between the trimmed V and J ends, which lost 2 bases and 6 bases, there was a span of 14 bases. Written as DNA, the CDR3 is TGTGCCAGCAGTTTACTTTGGGACAAATCCAATGAGCAGTTCTTC. It yields the protein CASSLLWDKSNEQFF.

The chain joins TRBV29-1 to TRBJ2-7, with D maybe TRBD2 (6 bases). This CDR3 is 13 amino acids long. The V end lost 6 bases, the J end lost 4 bases, and 16 bases lay between the germline ends. Germline CDR1 reads SQVTM; CDR2 reads ANQGSEA. CDR3 DNA sequence: TGCAGCGTCGCGGGCAGGGAGGTGTACGAGCAGTACTTC. It is translated as CSVAGREVYEQYF.